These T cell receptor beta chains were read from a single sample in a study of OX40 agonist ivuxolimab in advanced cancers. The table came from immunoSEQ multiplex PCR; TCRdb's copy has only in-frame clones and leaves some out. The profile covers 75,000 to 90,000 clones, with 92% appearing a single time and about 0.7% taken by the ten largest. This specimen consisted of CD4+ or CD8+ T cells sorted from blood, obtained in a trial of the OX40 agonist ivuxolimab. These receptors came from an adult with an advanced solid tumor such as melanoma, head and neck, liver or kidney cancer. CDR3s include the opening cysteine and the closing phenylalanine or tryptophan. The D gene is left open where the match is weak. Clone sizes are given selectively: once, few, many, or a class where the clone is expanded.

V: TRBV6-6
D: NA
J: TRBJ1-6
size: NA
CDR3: CATTPRTDYSPLHF
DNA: TGTGCCACTACCCCCCGCACCGACTATTCACCCCTCCACTTT

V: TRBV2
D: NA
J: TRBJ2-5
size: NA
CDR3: CASSVLGGAQYF
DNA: TGTGCCAGCAGTGTTTTAGGCGGGGCCCAGTACTTC

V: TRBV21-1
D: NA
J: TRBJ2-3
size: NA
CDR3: CANSRTGRRTDTQYF
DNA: TGTGCCAACTCAAGGACGGGCCGAAGAACAGATACGCAGTATTTT

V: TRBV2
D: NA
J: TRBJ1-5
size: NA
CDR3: CASSPNSNQPQHF
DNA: TGTGCCAGCAGTCCTAATAGCAATCAGCCCCAGCATTTT

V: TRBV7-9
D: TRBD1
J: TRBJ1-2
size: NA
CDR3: CASSLARGGGYGYTF
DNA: TGTGCCAGCAGCTTAGCGCGAGGGGGCGGATATGGCTACACCTTC

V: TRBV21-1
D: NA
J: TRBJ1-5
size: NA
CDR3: CASSVCQDRGYYSNQPQHF
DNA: TGTGCCAGCAGCGTATGCCAGGACAGGGGGTACTATAGCAATCAGCCCCAGCATTTT

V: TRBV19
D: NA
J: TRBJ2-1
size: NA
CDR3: CASTPRRGQSSYNEQFF
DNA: TGTGCCAGTACCCCCCGGCGGGGACAGAGCTCCTACAATGAGCAGTTCTTC

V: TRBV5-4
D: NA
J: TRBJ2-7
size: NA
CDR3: CASSLAGTHEQYF
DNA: TGTGCCAGCAGCTTGGCCGGTACCCACGAGCAGTACTTC

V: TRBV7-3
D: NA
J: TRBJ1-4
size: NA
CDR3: CASSLRRQGVTTNEKLFF
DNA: TGTGCCAGCAGCTTAAGGCGTCAGGGCGTAACAACTAATGAAAAACTGTTTTTT

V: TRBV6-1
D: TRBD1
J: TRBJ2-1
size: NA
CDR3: CASSDRDRAPLYNEQFF
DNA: TGTGCCAGCAGTGATCGGGACAGGGCGCCCTTATACAATGAGCAGTTCTTC

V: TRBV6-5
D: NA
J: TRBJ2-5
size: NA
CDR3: CASSSSRTGRETQYF
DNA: TGTGCCAGCAGCTCCTCAAGGACGGGAAGGGAGACCCAGTACTTC

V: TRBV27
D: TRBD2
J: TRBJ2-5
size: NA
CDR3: CASSLTSGRWETQYF
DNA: TGTGCCAGCAGTTTGACTAGCGGGAGGTGGGAGACCCAGTACTTC

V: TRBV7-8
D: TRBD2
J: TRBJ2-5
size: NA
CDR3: CASSSTSGLTPGETQYF
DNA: TGTGCCAGCAGCTCGACTAGCGGCTTAACTCCGGGGGAGACCCAGTACTTC

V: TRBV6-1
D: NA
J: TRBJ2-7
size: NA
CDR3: CASEYVGSYEQYF
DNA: TGTGCCAGTGAGTACGTAGGATCCTACGAGCAGTACTTC

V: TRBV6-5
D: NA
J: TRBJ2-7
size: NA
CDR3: CASRTGSRYEQYF
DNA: TGTGCCAGCAGAACCGGGTCCCGCTACGAGCAGTACTTC

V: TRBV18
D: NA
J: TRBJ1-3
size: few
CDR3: CASSPDSHSGNTIYF
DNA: TGTGCCAGCTCACCAGATTCACACTCTGGAAACACCATATATTTT

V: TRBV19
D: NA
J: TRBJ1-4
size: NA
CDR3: CASSTQANEKLFF
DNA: TGTGCCAGTAGTACACAGGCGAATGAAAAACTGTTTTTT

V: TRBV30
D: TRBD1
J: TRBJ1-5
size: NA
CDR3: CARWGQGNQPQHF
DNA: TGTGCCCGGTGGGGACAGGGGAATCAGCCCCAGCATTTT

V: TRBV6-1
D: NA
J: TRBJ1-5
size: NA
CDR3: CASSEDWGEKPQHF
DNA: TGTGCCAGCAGTGAAGATTGGGGGGAGAAGCCCCAGCATTTT

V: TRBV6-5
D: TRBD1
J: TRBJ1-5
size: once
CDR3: CASSSGQGAYQPQHF
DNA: TGTGCCAGCAGTTCCGGACAGGGGGCATATCAGCCCCAGCATTTT

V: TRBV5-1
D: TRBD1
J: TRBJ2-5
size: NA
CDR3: CASSFGQGSETQYF
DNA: TGCGCCAGCAGCTTTGGACAGGGGTCAGAGACCCAGTACTTC

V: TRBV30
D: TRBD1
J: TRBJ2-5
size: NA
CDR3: CAWRDRGRETQYF
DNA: TGTGCCTGGAGGGACAGGGGGCGAGAGACCCAGTACTTC

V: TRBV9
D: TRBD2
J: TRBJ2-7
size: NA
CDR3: CASIPGLAGGRSSYEQYF
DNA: TGTGCCAGCATTCCGGGACTAGCGGGGGGGAGAAGCTCCTACGAGCAGTACTTC

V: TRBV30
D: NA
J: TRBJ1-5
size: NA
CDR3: CAWSVGRVGQPQHF
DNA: TGTGCCTGGAGTGTAGGGAGGGTCGGTCAGCCCCAGCATTTT

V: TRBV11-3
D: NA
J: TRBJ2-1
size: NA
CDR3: CASRRASGANEQFF
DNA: TGTGCCAGCAGGAGGGCTTCGGGGGCCAATGAGCAGTTCTTC

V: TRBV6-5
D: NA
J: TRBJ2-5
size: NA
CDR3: CASSSTLGETQYF
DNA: TGTGCCAGCAGTTCCACACTTGGCGAGACCCAGTACTTC

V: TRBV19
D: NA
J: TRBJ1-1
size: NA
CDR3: CASSTLSTANTEAFF
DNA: TGTGCCAGTAGTACGCTATCGACTGCGAACACTGAAGCTTTCTTT

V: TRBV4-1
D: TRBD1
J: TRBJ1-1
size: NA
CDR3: CASSLGQVNTEAFF
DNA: TGCGCCAGCAGCCTAGGACAGGTGAACACTGAAGCTTTCTTT

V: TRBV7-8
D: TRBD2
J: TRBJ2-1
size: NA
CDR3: CASSYNSGGAYNEQFF
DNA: TGTGCCAGCAGCTATAATAGCGGGGGGGCCTACAATGAGCAGTTCTTC

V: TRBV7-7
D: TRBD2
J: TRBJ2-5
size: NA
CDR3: CASSLGTSGGGEETQYF
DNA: TGTGCTAGCAGCTTAGGGACTAGCGGGGGGGGCGAAGAGACCCAGTACTTC

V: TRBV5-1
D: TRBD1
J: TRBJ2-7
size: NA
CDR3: CASSLVGQRSYEQYF
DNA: TGCGCCAGCAGCTTGGTGGGACAGAGGAGCTACGAGCAGTACTTC

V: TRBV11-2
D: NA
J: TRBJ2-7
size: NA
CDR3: CASSYVVLEQYF
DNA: TGTGCCAGCAGCTACGTTGTGCTCGAGCAGTACTTC

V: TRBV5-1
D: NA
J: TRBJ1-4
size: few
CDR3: CASSLDGINEKLFF
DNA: TGCGCCAGCAGCTTGGACGGAATTAATGAAAAACTGTTTTTT